The next 8 T cell receptor beta chains were all read from a single sample in a study of cytomegalovirus exposure and HLA in healthy donors. Only in-frame clones appear in the TCRdb table, and some are missing; sequencing was by immunoSEQ multiplex PCR. The sample records over 110,000 clones, approximately 86% being singletons. The sample consisted of PBMCs. Receptors were obtained from a man aged 18 to 29 in good health and CMV-seropositive.

J is TRBJ2-5 and V is TRBV6-1; 9 nucleotides line up with TRBD1. V was pared by 3 bases and J by 3 bases, with 11 bases of the junction left unmatched. Germline V CDR1 and CDR2: MNHNS, SASEGT. CDR3 length: 17 amino acids. The CDR3 DNA follows: TGTGCCAGCAGTGACCATCAGACAGGGGGAGAGAAAGAGACCCAGTACTTC. Residues: CASSDHQTGGEKETQYF.

This sequence joins TRBV18 and TRBJ2-5; D gene unclear. The ends were cut back, 6 bases at V and 6 bases at J, with 8 bases in the middle. The CDR3 runs 11 residues. Germline CDR1 and CDR2: KGHSH and LQKENI. The CDR3 is CASSPEQTQYF. The DNA of the CDR3 is TGTGCCAGCTCGCCCGAGCAGACCCAGTACTTC.

The genes are TRBV5-1 and TRBJ1-1; D possibly corresponds to TRBD1 (5 bases). There are 13 residues in the CDR3. V was cut by 1 base and J by 2 bases, with 6 bases left in between. Germline V lookup: CDR1 SGHRS, CDR2 YFSETQ. The CDR3 loop is CASSLRGNTEAFF. CDR3 DNA sequence: TGCGCCAGCAGCTTGAGGGGAAACACTGAAGCTTTCTTT. Filled out from reference TRBV5-1 and TRBJ1-1, the complete variable domain reads KAGVTQTPRYLIKTRGQQVTLSCSPISGHRSVSWYQQTPGQGLQFLFEYFSETQRNKGNFPGRFSGRQFSNSRSEMNVSTLELGDSALYLCASSLRGNTEAFFGQGTRLTVV.

This clone was counted once. DNA of the CDR3: TGTGCCAGCAGCAGAACGGGTTGGGACAGGGGGCCGGGAGATACGCAGTATTTT. Its protein product is CASSRTGWDRGPGDTQYF. The rearrangement joins TRBV9 to TRBJ2-3; 12 bases line up with TRBD1. The junction had 14 bases not matched to a gene; V was cut back by 4 bases and J by 5 bases. Germline loops: CDR1 SGDLS, CDR2 YYNGEE. The CDR3 has 18 amino acids.

This rearrangement joins TRBV4-1 to TRBJ1-1, with unresolved D. This CDR3 has 13 amino acids. The V and J ends lost 3 bases and 4 bases respectively, with 9 bases between them. Germline V gives CDR1 MGHRA, CDR2 YSYEKL. CDR3: CASSHPAGTEAFF. The CDR3 bases are TGCGCCAGCAGCCACCCCGCAGGCACTGAAGCTTTCTTT.

The genes are TRBV7-2 and TRBJ2-3; a weak D match, TRBD2 (6 bases). Trimming left V 6 bases short and J 8 bases short, with 15 bases between. CDR3 length: 13 amino acids. Germline V lookup: CDR1 SGHTA, CDR2 FQGNSA. The CDR3 nucleotides read TGTGCCAGCAGGGGCGGGATGATTGGTACGCAGTATTTT. Its translation is CASRGGMIGTQYF.

The rearrangement joins TRBV5-1 to TRBJ2-7; 9 bases are a match to TRBD2. V lost 2 bases and J lost 1; bases outside the gene matches: 1. Germline CDR1 reads SGHRS; CDR2 reads YFSETQ. The CDR3 consists of 14 residues. In DNA, the CDR3 is TGCGCCAGCAGCTTTAGCGGGGGTTCCTACGAGCAGTACTTC. This encodes CASSFSGGSYEQYF.

This chain joins TRBV7-6 and TRBJ1-1; the match to TRBD1 covers 7 bases. J lost 1 base, V lost 5 bases, and 7 bases had no gene match. CDR1 and CDR2 from the germline V gene are SGHVS and FNYEAQ. The CDR3 contains 15 residues. Here the CDR3 DNA reads TGTGCCAGCAGCCCTATGGAGGGGGCGAACACTGAAGCTTTCTTT. This codes for CASSPMEGANTEAFF.